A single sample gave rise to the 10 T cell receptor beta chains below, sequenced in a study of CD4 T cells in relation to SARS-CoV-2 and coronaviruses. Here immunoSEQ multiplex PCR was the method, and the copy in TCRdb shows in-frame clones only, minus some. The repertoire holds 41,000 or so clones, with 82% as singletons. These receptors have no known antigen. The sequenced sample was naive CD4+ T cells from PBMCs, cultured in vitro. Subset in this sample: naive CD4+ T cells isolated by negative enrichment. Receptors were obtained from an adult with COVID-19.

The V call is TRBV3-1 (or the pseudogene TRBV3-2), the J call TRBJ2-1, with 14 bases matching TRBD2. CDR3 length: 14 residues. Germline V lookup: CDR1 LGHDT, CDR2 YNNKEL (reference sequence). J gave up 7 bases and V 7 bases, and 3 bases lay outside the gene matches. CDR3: CASTRTSGRNEQFF. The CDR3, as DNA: TGTGCCAGCACCAGGACTAGCGGGAGGAATGAGCAGTTCTTC.

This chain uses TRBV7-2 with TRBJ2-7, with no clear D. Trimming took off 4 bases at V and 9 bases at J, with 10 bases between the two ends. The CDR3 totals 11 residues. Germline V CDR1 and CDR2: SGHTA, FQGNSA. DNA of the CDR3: TGTGCCAGCAGCTCCCCGGGCCTGCAGTACTTC. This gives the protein CASSSPGLQYF.

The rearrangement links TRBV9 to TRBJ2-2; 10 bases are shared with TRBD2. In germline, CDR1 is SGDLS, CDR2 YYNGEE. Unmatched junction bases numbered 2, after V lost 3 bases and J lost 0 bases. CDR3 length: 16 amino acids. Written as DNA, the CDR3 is TGTGCCAGCAGCGAAACTAGCGGGACGAACACCGGGGAGCTGTTTTTT. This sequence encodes CASSETSGTNTGELFF.

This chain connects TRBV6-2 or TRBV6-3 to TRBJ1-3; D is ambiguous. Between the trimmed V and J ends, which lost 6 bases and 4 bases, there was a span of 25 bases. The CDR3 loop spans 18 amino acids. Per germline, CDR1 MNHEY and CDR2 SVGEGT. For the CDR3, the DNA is TGTGCCAGCAGCTCCCCCCGATTCGAGACCACGCTCGGAAACACCATATATTTT. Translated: CASSSPRFETTLGNTIYF.

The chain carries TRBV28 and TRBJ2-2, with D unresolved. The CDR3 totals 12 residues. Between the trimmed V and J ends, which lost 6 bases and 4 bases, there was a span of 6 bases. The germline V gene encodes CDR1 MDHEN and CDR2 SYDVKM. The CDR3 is CASSTGTGELFF. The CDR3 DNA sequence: TGTGCCAGCAGCACTGGCACCGGGGAGCTGTTTTTT.

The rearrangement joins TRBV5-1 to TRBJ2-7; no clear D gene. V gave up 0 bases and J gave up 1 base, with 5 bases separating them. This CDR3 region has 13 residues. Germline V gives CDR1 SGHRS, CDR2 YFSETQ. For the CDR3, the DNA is TGCGCCAGCAGCTTGGATAGGTCCTACGAGCAGTACTTC. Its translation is CASSLDRSYEQYF. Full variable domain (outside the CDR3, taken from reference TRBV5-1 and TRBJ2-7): KAGVTQTPRYLIKTRGQQVTLSCSPISGHRSVSWYQQTPGQGLQFLFEYFSETQRNKGNFPGRFSGRQFSNSRSEMNVSTLELGDSALYLCASSLDRSYEQYFGPGTRLTVT.

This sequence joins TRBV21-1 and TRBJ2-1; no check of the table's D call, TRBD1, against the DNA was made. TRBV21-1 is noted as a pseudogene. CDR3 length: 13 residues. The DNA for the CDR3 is TGTGCCAGCAGCAAGGTCAGGGATCTCGAGCAGTTCTTC. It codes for CASSKVRDLEQFF.

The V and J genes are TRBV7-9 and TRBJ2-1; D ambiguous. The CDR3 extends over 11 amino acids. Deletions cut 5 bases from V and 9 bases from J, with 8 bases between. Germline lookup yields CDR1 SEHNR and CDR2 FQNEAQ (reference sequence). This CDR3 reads CASSPGGEQFF. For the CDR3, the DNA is TGTGCCAGCAGCCCCGGTGGTGAGCAGTTCTTC.

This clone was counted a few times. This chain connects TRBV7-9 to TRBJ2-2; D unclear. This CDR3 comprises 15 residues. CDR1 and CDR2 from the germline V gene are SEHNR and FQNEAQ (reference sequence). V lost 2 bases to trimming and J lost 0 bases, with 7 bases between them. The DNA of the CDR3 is TGTGCCAGCAGCTTACACTCCGCGAACACCGGGGAGCTGTTTTTT. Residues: CASSLHSANTGELFF.

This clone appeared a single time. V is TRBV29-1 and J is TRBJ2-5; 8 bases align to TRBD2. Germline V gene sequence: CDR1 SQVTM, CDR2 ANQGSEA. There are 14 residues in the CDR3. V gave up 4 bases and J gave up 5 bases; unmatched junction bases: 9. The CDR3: CSVAEGTGGETQYF. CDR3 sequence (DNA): TGCAGCGTTGCCGAGGGGACGGGAGGGGAGACCCAGTACTTC.